These 23 T cell receptor beta chains were sequenced from one sample in a study of blood T cell repertoires in COVID-19. Data came from immunoSEQ multiplex PCR; TCRdb stores just in-frame clones and leaves some out. This table holds roughly 700,000 clones, around 90% found once. Sequenced input: peripheral blood. Every receptor here comes from a woman under 30 with acute or convalescent COVID-19.

The chain links TRBV18 to TRBJ1-6, with 8 bases lining up with TRBD1. J was trimmed by 10 bases and V by 6 bases; bases with no gene match: 11. The CDR3 is made up of 15 amino acids. Per the germline V gene, CDR1 is KGHSH and CDR2 is LQKENI. This CDR3 is CASSFFDRGESPLHF. DNA for the CDR3: TGTGCCAGCTCTTTCTTTGACAGGGGTGAATCACCCCTCCACTTT.

The chain carries TRBV9 and TRBJ1-1; D possibly corresponds to TRBD1 (6 bases). V was pared by 3 bases and J by 4 bases, with 16 bases between. The CDR3 is made up of 15 amino acids. Per germline, CDR1 SGDLS and CDR2 YYNGEE. Here the CDR3 reads CASSAPGTKGTEAFF. For the CDR3, the DNA is TGTGCCAGCAGCGCCCCCGGGACAAAAGGCACTGAAGCTTTCTTT.

To note about this clone: This sample includes further DNA sequences coding for the same CDR3. The V call is TRBV5-5, the J call TRBJ1-2; 7 bases are a match to TRBD1. Germline lookup yields CDR1 SGHKS and CDR2 YYEKEE (reference sequence). Trimming removed 1 base from V and 8 bases from J; junction bases left unmatched: 11. This CDR3 is 15 amino acids long. CDR3 residues: CASSLTRQGVGGYTF. In nucleotides, the CDR3 is TGTGCCAGCAGCTTGACGCGGCAGGGGGTGGGGGGCTACACCTTC.

Concerning this clone: It may be a read error: a sequence one base away is much more abundant. V and J are TRBV6-2 or TRBV6-3 and TRBJ1-2, with 9 nucleotides matching TRBD1. The J segment lost 7 bases and the V segment lost 6 bases, leaving 6 bases of the junction unmatched. CDR3 size: 13 residues. The germline gives CDR1 MNHEY, CDR2 SVGEGT. Written as DNA, the CDR3 is TGTGCCAGCAGCGAACAGGGGGCGAGTGGCTACACCTTC. Its translation is CASSEQGASGYTF.

The rearrangement joins TRBV6-1 to TRBJ2-7; 10 bases agree with TRBD2. The V segment lost 0 bases and the J segment 0 bases; nucleotides outside the gene matches: 14. The CDR3 has 20 amino acids. Germline V gene sequence: CDR1 MNHNS, CDR2 SASEGT. The CDR3 loop is CASSEAWWLAGANISYEQYF. As DNA, the CDR3 is TGTGCCAGCAGTGAAGCGTGGTGGCTAGCGGGGGCCAATATCTCCTACGAGCAGTACTTC.

CDR3 DNA sequence: TGTGCCAGCAGTTCCCCAGTCCGTGGCACTGAAGCTTTCTTT. This gives the protein CASSSPVRGTEAFF. The gene calls are TRBV27 and TRBJ1-1, with no clear D. Germline V gives CDR1 MNHEY, CDR2 SMNVEV (reference sequence). This CDR3 is built from 14 residues. The V gene lost 4 bases and the J gene lost 4 bases, with 13 bases spanning the gap.

A single count supports this clone. This chain joins TRBV19 and TRBJ1-2; TRBD1 is a possible D gene (6 bases). This CDR3 is built from 12 residues. Germline V lookup: CDR1 LNHDA, CDR2 SQIVND (reference sequence). Trimming left V 5 bases short and J 6 bases short, with 10 bases between. The CDR3 sequence is CASSPGANGYTF. The CDR3, as DNA: TGTGCCAGTAGTCCAGGGGCGAATGGCTACACCTTC.

This clone was observed once. J is TRBJ1-2 and V is TRBV5-5; D unclear. The V and J ends lost 4 bases and 4 bases respectively, with 14 bases between them. The CDR3 extends over 14 amino acids. Germline assignment: CDR1 SGHKS and CDR2 YYEKEE (reference sequence). CDR3 amino acids: CASSLGEGSYGYTF. In DNA form, the CDR3 reads TGTGCCAGCAGCCTTGGGGAAGGGAGCTATGGCTACACCTTC.

Of note for this clone: Other DNA sequences from this sample encode an identical CDR3 as well. This chain links TRBV9 with TRBJ1-1; no clear D. In germline, CDR1 is SGDLS, CDR2 YYNGEE. This CDR3 is 12 amino acids long. V lost 8 bases, J lost 1 base, and 9 bases lay in between. As DNA, the CDR3 is TGTGCCAGTAGCCCGGGGAACACTGAAGCTTTCTTT. As protein: CASSPGNTEAFF.

The gene calls are TRBV9 and TRBJ1-1; possibly TRBD1 for D (5 bases). The CDR3 consists of 13 residues. V lost 0 bases, J lost 7 bases, and 10 bases lay in between. Germline V gene sequence: CDR1 SGDLS, CDR2 YYNGEE. The CDR3 loop is CASSVEGFGEAFF. The CDR3 nucleotides read TGTGCCAGCAGCGTAGAGGGGTTCGGTGAAGCTTTCTTT.

The chain couples TRBV6-1 to TRBJ1-4; tentative D call: TRBD1 (5 bases). Trimming shortened V by 3 bases and J by 7 bases, and 15 bases separated the two germline ends. In germline, CDR1 is MNHNS, CDR2 SASEGT. This CDR3 comprises 15 residues. The chain's CDR3 is CASSDTGEGSEKLFF. In DNA, the CDR3 is TGTGCCAGCAGTGATACCGGGGAGGGGAGTGAAAAACTGTTTTTT.

V is TRBV4-1 and J is TRBJ2-7; tentatively, D is TRBD2 (6 bases). The germline CDR1 and CDR2 sequences are MGHRA and YSYEKL. Trimming stripped 6 bases from V and 6 bases from J, with 9 bases between. The CDR3 is 11 residues long. CDR3 in DNA: TGCGCCAGCAGTACGGGGGTCGAGCAGTACTTC. It is translated as CASSTGVEQYF.

The sample holds a few counts of this clone. The chain combines TRBV3-1 (or the pseudogene TRBV3-2) with TRBJ1-3, with 7 positions matching TRBD1. Losses at the gene ends were 4 bases for V and 9 bases for J; bases not matched to a gene: 18. Germline lookup yields CDR1 LGHDT and CDR2 YNNKEL (reference sequence). The CDR3 runs to 17 residues. As DNA, the CDR3 is TGTGCCAGCAGCCCGAGAGAAGGGACATCAGGGGGTTCCACCATATATTTT. It yields the protein CASSPREGTSGGSTIYF.

The chain recombines TRBV19 with TRBJ1-1; D remains ambiguous. From germline, CDR1 is LNHDA and CDR2 SQIVND (reference sequence). CDR3 length: 17 residues. V was shortened by 0 bases and J by 1 base, with 15 bases between the two germline ends. In nucleotides, the CDR3 is TGTGCCAGTAGTATAGAAGGCGCGGTTGTAGGGAACACTGAAGCTTTCTTT. The encoded protein is CASSIEGAVVGNTEAFF.

The chain employs TRBV5-1 and TRBJ2-3, with 7 nucleotides matching TRBD2. With V trimmed by 2 bases and J by 9 bases, 3 bases remained unmatched. CDR3 length: 12 amino acids. CDR1 is SGHRS and CDR2 is YFSETQ in the germline V gene. The CDR3, as DNA: TGCGCCAGCAGCTTAACTAGCGAGACGCAGTATTTT. Its protein product is CASSLTSETQYF.

This clone was seen a single time. This sequence joins TRBV5-4 and TRBJ2-1, with 12 nucleotides matching TRBD2. The germline CDR1 and CDR2 sequences are SGHNT and YYREEE (reference sequence). The junction had 2 bases not matched to a gene; V was cut back by 1 base and J by 6 bases. The CDR3 is 15 residues long. CDR3 sequence (DNA): TGTGCCAGCAGCTTGCTAGCGGGGGGGGCCAATGAGCAGTTCTTC. Its translation: CASSLLAGGANEQFF.

The V and J genes are TRBV7-2 and TRBJ1-2; a possible D gene is TRBD1 (6 bases). Germline lookup yields CDR1 SGHTA and CDR2 FQGNSA. V was shortened by 1 base and J by 2 bases, with 11 bases between the two germline ends. This CDR3 is 15 amino acids long. The CDR3 sequence: CASSLGQGKNYGYTF. CDR3 nucleotides: TGTGCCAGCAGCTTAGGTCAGGGGAAAAACTATGGCTACACCTTC.

The chain uses TRBV19 and TRBJ1-4; D might be TRBD1 (5 bases). The germline V gene has CDR1 LNHDA and CDR2 SQIVND (reference sequence). V was pared by 5 bases and J by 8 bases, with 15 bases between. This CDR3 comprises 14 residues. In nucleotides, the CDR3 is TGTGCCAGTAGTTCCCAAGGGGAGGCCGAAAAACTGTTTTTT. Protein product: CASSSQGEAEKLFF.

The rearrangement uses TRBV11-2 and TRBJ1-1; 10 positions agree with TRBD1. CDR3 length equals 14 residues. Germline trimming cut 6 bases from V and 6 bases from J; bases unmatched to any gene: 7. Looked up from germline, CDR1 is SGHAT and CDR2 is FQNNGV. CDR3 nucleotides: TGTGCCAGCAGTTGGGACAGGGGTGGTGCTGAAGCTTTCTTT. This translates into CASSWDRGGAEAFF.

The V gene is TRBV9, the J gene TRBJ1-1; D gene unclear. The V gene's germline CDR1 is SGDLS and CDR2 YYNGEE. The CDR3 runs to 23 residues. V was clipped by 0 bases and J by 3 bases, with 36 bases between them. The CDR3 sequence: CASSVGQRRTRMWETGVDTEAFF. The CDR3 bases are TGTGCCAGCAGCGTAGGCCAGAGAAGGACGAGAATGTGGGAGACCGGGGTGGACACTGAAGCTTTCTTT. Full variable domain (outside the CDR3, taken from reference TRBV9 and TRBJ1-1): DSGVTQTPKHLITATGQRVTLRCSPRSGDLSVYWYQQSLDQGLQFLIQYYNGEERAKGNILERFSAQQFPDLHSELNLSSLELGDSALYFCASSVGQRRTRMWETGVDTEAFFGQGTRLTVV.

This chain links TRBV3-1 (or the pseudogene TRBV3-2) with TRBJ2-2, with no clear D. CDR1 is LGHDT and CDR2 is YNNKEL in the germline V gene (reference sequence). V lost 1 base and J lost 3, with 9 bases in between. The CDR3 runs to 15 residues. The CDR3 spells CASSQGFTYTGELFF. Here the CDR3 DNA reads TGTGCCAGCAGCCAAGGATTCACATACACCGGGGAGCTGTTTTTT.

This clone was observed once. This sequence joins TRBV5-4 and TRBJ1-4; D gene ambiguous. V lost 0 bases, J lost 8 bases, and 11 bases lay in between. This CDR3 is 14 amino acids long. Looked up from germline, CDR1 is SGHNT and CDR2 is YYREEE (reference sequence). CDR3: CASSLDTVVEKLFF. The CDR3, as DNA: TGTGCCAGCAGCTTGGATACAGTTGTAGAAAAACTGTTTTTT.

This clone was seen more than once but under ten times. V gene TRBV18 combines with J gene TRBJ1-6; possibly TRBD1 for D (5 bases). Germline CDR1 is KGHSH and CDR2 is LQKENI. V was shortened by 3 bases and J by 10 bases, with 10 bases between the two germline ends. The length of the CDR3 is 13 residues. CDR3 region: CASSPGRESPLHF. In DNA form, the CDR3 reads TGTGCCAGCTCACCTGGCAGGGAATCACCCCTCCACTTT.